The entry below gives a single T cell receptor (beta chain) sequence along with its context. The germline gene is not matched at one end of the junction; a read error may be the cause. This sample was taken from a study of OX40 agonist ivuxolimab in advanced cancers. In germline, CDR1 is SSHAT, CDR2 FNYEAQ (reference sequence). The CDR3 has 15 amino acids. TCRdb's copy holds only in-frame clones and misses some; the assay was immunoSEQ multiplex PCR. The sample holds roughly 70,000 clones; over 80% are singletons and the top ten take about 0.31%. This sample comprised CD4+ or CD8+ T cells sorted from blood, obtained in a trial of the OX40 agonist ivuxolimab. The chain carries TRBV7-7 and TRBJ2-1; TRBD1 matches 8 bases. This TCR was sampled from an adult with an advanced solid tumor such as melanoma, head and neck, liver or kidney cancer. CDR3 region: CASSQGTGGQVEQFF. The CDR3 DNA reads TGTGCTAGCAGCCAAGGGACAGGCGGTCAGGTTGAGCAGTTCTTC.